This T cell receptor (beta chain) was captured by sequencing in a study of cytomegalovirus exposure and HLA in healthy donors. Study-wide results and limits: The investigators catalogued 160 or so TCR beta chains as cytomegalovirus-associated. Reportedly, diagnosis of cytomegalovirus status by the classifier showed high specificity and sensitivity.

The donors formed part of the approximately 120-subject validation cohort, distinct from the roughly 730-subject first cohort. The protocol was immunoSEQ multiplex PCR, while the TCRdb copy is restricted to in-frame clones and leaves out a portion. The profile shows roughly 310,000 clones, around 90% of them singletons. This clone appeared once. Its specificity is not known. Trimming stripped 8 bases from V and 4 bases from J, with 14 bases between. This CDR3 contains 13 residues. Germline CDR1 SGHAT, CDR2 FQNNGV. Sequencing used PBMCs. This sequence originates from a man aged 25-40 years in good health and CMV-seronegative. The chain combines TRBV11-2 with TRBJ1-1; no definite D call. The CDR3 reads CASGQRGITEAFF. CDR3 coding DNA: TGTGCCAGCGGGCAGCGGGGAATCACTGAAGCTTTCTTT.